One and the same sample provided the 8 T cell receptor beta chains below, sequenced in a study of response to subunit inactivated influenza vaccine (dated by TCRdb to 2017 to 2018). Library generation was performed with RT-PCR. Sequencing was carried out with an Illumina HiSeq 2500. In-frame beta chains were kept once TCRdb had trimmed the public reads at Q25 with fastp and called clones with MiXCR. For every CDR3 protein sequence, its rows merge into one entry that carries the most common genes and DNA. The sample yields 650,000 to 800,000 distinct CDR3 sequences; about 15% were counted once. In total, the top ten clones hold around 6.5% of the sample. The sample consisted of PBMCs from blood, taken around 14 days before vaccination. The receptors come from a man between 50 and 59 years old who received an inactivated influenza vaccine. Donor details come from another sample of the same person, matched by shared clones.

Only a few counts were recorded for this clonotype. The CDR3 protein is CASSSYRESNYGYTF. CDR3 DNA sequence: TGTGCCAGCAGCTCCTACAGAGAATCTAACTATGGCTACACCTTC. The chain is built from TRBV11-1 and TRBJ1-2; D gene unclear. Germline CDR1 SGHAT, CDR2 FQDESV (reference sequence). V lost 4 bases and J 0 bases, leaving 12 bases between the germline ends. The CDR3 spans 15 residues.

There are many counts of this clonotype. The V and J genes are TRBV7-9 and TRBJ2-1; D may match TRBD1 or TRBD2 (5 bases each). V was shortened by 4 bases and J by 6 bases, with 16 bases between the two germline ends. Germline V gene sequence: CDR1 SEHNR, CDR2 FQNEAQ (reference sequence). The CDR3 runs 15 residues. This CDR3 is CASSSGGNRGNEQFF. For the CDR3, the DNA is TGTGCCAGCAGCTCTGGGGGTAATCGGGGCAATGAGCAGTTCTTC.

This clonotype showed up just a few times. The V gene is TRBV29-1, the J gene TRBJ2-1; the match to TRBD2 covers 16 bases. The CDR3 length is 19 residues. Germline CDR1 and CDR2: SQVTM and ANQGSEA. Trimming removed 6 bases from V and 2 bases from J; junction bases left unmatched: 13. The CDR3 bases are TGCAGCGTCCCTCTTTCCGGGACTAGCGGGGGGGAACCCTACAATGAGCAGTTCTTC. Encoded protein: CSVPLSGTSGGEPYNEQFF.

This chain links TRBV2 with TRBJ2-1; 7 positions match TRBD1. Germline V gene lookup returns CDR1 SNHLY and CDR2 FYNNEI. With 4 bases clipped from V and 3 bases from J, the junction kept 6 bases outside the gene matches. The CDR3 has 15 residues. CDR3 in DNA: TGTGCCAGCAGTGTCGAGACAGGGAACTACAATGAGCAGTTCTTC. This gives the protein CASSVETGNYNEQFF.

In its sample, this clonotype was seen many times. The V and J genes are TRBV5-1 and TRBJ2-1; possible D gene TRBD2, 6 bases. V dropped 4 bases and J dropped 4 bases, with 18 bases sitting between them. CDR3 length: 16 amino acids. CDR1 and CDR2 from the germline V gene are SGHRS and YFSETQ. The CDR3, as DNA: TGCGCCAGCAGCCCGACCGGGACTGAGGGATACAATGAGCAGTTCTTC. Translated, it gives CASSPTGTEGYNEQFF. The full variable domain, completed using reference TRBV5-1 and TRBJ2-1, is KAGVTQTPRYLIKTRGQQVTLSCSPISGHRSVSWYQQTPGQGLQFLFEYFSETQRNKGNFPGRFSGRQFSNSRSEMNVSTLELGDSALYLCASSPTGTEGYNEQFFGPGTRLTVL.

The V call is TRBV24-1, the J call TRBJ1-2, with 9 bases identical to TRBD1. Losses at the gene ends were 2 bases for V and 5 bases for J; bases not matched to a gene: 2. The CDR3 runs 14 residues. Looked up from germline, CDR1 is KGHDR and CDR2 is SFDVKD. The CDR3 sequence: CATSDSGQGYGYTF. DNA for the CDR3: TGTGCCACCAGTGATTCCGGACAGGGGTATGGCTACACCTTC.

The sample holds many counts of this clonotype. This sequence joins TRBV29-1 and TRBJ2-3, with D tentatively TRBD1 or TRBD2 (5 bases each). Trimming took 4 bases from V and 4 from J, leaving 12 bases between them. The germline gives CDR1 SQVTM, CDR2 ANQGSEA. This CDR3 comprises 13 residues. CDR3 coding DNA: TGCAGCGTTGGAGGGGCGCCGGCAGATACGCAGTATTTT. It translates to CSVGGAPADTQYF.

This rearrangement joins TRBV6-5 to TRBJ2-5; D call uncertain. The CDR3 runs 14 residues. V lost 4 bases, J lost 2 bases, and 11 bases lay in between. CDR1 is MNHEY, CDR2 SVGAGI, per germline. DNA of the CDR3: TGTGCCAGCAGTTCGGGCCTAGGGCAAGAGACCCAGTACTTC. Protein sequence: CASSSGLGQETQYF.